This entry lists 20 T cell receptor beta chains sequenced from one sample in a study of identical twins. TCRdb passed the 5' RACE reads through MiXCR, listing each CDR3 protein once. The sample has about 200,000 distinct CDR3 sequences, roughly 15% seen once. The same data also contributed to another study, on T cells expressing NK-cell markers.

Sequenced input: CD8+ T cells sorted from blood. These receptors all stem from a young woman in good health.

The chain recombines TRBV4-3 with TRBJ1-4; a possible D gene is TRBD1 (6 bases). The CDR3 loop spans 13 amino acids. CDR1 and CDR2 from the germline V gene are LGHNA and YSLEER. V dropped 5 bases and J dropped 7 bases, with 11 bases sitting between them. CDR3 protein: CASSDGGPEKLFF. Written as DNA, the CDR3 is TGCGCCAGCAGCGATGGGGGGCCTGAAAAACTGTTTTTT.

This clonotype was recorded many times. J is TRBJ1-1 and V is TRBV3-1, with D unresolved. This CDR3 has 12 amino acids. V lost 3 bases, J lost 1 base, and 3 bases lay in between. Germline loops: CDR1 LGHDT, CDR2 YNNKEL (reference sequence). In DNA form, the CDR3 reads TGTGCCAGCAGCCAGGGGAACACTGAAGCTTTCTTT. Translating it yields CASSQGNTEAFF.

The CDR3 DNA sequence: TGTGCCAGCAGCCCCAGACCTCAGGGGCCCACCGGGGAGCTGTTTTTT. It yields the protein CASSPRPQGPTGELFF. The chain couples TRBV9 to TRBJ2-2; possible D gene TRBD1, 6 bases. Germline lookup yields CDR1 SGDLS and CDR2 YYNGEE. V lost 4 bases, J lost 4 bases, and 17 bases lay in between. The CDR3 is 16 residues long.

This clonotype was observed a handful of times. This rearrangement joins TRBV6-1 to TRBJ2-4, with 7 nucleotides matching TRBD1. Germline assignment: CDR1 MNHNS and CDR2 SASEGT. This CDR3 is 16 amino acids long. Trimming at V came to 5 bases and at J to 0 bases, leaving 7 bases not matched to a gene. The CDR3 DNA follows: TGTGCCAGCAGTCGGGACAGCCCGCTAGCCAAAAACATTCAGTACTTC. It specifies CASSRDSPLAKNIQYF.

This clonotype showed up just a few times. This chain joins TRBV29-1 and TRBJ2-7; 12 bases agree with TRBD2. CDR1 is SQVTM and CDR2 is ANQGSEA in the germline V gene. With V trimmed by 1 base and J by 7 bases, 8 bases remained unmatched. The CDR3 is made up of 15 amino acids. CDR3 bases: TGCAGCGTTGAAGGGGAACAGGGACTAGCGGGTGAGCAGTACTTC. Translated, it gives CSVEGEQGLAGEQYF.

This clonotype has a handful of counts. V gene TRBV27 combines with J gene TRBJ2-7, with 8 bases lining up with TRBD1. Germline loops: CDR1 MNHEY, CDR2 SMNVEV (reference sequence). J gave up 2 bases and V 4 bases, and 7 bases lay outside the gene matches. This CDR3 has 15 amino acids. The CDR3 here is CASSYGTGATYEQYF. CDR3 DNA sequence: TGTGCCAGCAGTTACGGGACAGGCGCGACCTACGAGCAGTACTTC.

The J gene is TRBJ1-1, the V gene TRBV5-1; D may be TRBD1 (5 bases). This CDR3 comprises 14 residues. V lost 4 bases and J 1 base, leaving 11 bases between the germline ends. Germline V gives CDR1 SGHRS, CDR2 YFSETQ. This chain's CDR3 is CASSLDRPNTEAFF. CDR3 bases: TGCGCCAGCAGCCTCGACAGACCGAACACTGAAGCTTTCTTT.

CDR3 nucleotide sequence: TGTGCCAGCACCACGACAGGGGGGACTGAAGCTTTCTTT. Encoded protein: CASTTTGGTEAFF. V usage is TRBV12-3 or TRBV12-4 and J usage is TRBJ1-1; 9 bases are a match to TRBD1. CDR3 length equals 13 residues. With 7 bases clipped from V and 5 bases from J, the junction kept 5 bases outside the gene matches.

There are many counts of this clonotype. The chain uses TRBV14 and TRBJ1-2; no clear D gene. The CDR3 sequence is 13 residues long. V lost 4 bases to trimming and J lost 0 bases, with 6 bases between them. The germline gives CDR1 SGHDN, CDR2 FVKESK. CDR3 loop: CASSPGSNYGYTF. The DNA for the CDR3 is TGTGCCAGCAGCCCCGGGTCTAACTATGGCTACACCTTC.

This clonotype was seen a handful of times. V gene TRBV20-1 combines with J gene TRBJ1-2; TRBD1 might be the D (5 bases). The germline V gene has CDR1 DFQATT and CDR2 SNEGSKA (reference sequence). Trimming removed 4 bases at V and 2 bases at J, with 11 bases between. The CDR3 has 13 amino acids. This CDR3 reads CSATEGPNYGYTF. The CDR3 DNA is TGCAGTGCTACAGAGGGGCCGAACTATGGCTACACCTTC.

This clonotype was observed a handful of times. DNA of the CDR3: TGTGTTAGTTGGGAGGTATCCTACAATGAGCAGTTCTTC. It translates to CVSWEVSYNEQFF. The chain combines TRBV7-9 with TRBJ2-1; TRBD2 is a possible D gene (6 bases). The CDR3 extends over 13 amino acids. The germline V gene encodes CDR1 SEHNR and CDR2 FQNEAQ (reference sequence).

This clonotype was seen just once. The chain has TRBV25-1 and TRBJ1-1; a weak D match, TRBD1 (6 bases). This CDR3 comprises 14 residues. Germline V gene sequence: CDR1 MGHDK, CDR2 SYGVNS. Trimming left V 1 base short and J 9 bases short, with 15 bases between. CDR3 sequence reads: CASSEWGGGSKAFF. CDR3 nucleotides: TGTGCCAGCAGTGAATGGGGTGGGGGCAGTAAAGCTTTCTTT.

This clonotype was found a few times. The chain recombines TRBV3-1 with TRBJ1-1, with D hard to call. This CDR3 contains 18 residues. The V end lost 4 bases, the J end lost 4 bases, and 25 bases lay between the germline ends. The germline gives CDR1 LGHDT, CDR2 YNNKEL (reference sequence). The CDR3 reads CASSPSYEGPLWGTEAFF. In nucleotides, the CDR3 is TGTGCCAGCAGCCCAAGTTACGAAGGCCCCCTTTGGGGCACTGAAGCTTTCTTT. The full variable domain, completed using reference TRBV3-1 and TRBJ1-1, is DTAVSQTPKYLVTQMGNDKSIKCEQNLGHDTMYWYKQDSKKFLKIMFSYNNKELIINETVPNRFSPKSPDKAHLNLHINSLELGDSAVYFCASSPSYEGPLWGTEAFFGQGTRLTVV.

The chain couples TRBV27 to TRBJ2-1; D may be TRBD1 or TRBD2 (5 bases each). Trimming shortened V by 5 bases and J by 7 bases, and 12 bases separated the two germline ends. This CDR3 is 13 amino acids long. Germline assignment: CDR1 MNHEY and CDR2 SMNVEV (reference sequence). In DNA, the CDR3 is TGTGCCAGCAGTAACGGCTGGGGGAATGAGCAGTTCTTC. Its protein is CASSNGWGNEQFF.

J is TRBJ2-7 and V is TRBV6-5; D unclear. The CDR3 extends over 12 amino acids. Germline lookup yields CDR1 MNHEY and CDR2 SVGAGI. Between the trimmed V and J ends, which lost 6 bases and 2 bases, there was a span of 8 bases. In nucleotides, the CDR3 is TGTGCCAGCAGCCCCCGACCCTACGAGCAGTACTTC. It encodes CASSPRPYEQYF.

This clonotype occurred a few times. This chain links TRBV28 with TRBJ2-7; 8 nucleotides line up with TRBD2. CDR3 length equals 14 residues. The junction had 8 bases not matched to a gene; V was cut back by 5 bases and J by 5 bases. In germline, CDR1 is MDHEN, CDR2 SYDVKM. CDR3 nucleotides: TGTGCCAGCAGTCAGCTAGCGGGTGTGCACGAGCAGTACTTC. Encoded protein: CASSQLAGVHEQYF.

V usage is TRBV10-2 and J usage is TRBJ2-7; TRBD1 agrees at 9 bases. Germline V gene data show CDR1 as WSHSY and CDR2 as SAAADI. The length of the CDR3 is 14 residues. V trimming: 8 bases; J trimming: 2 bases; junction bases outside the gene matches: 7. The CDR3 sequence: CASGEDRGTYEQYF. CDR3 in DNA: TGCGCCAGCGGGGAAGACAGGGGGACCTACGAGCAGTACTTC.

This rearrangement joins TRBV2 to TRBJ1-4; D remains ambiguous. CDR3 length: 16 amino acids. Trimming took off 6 bases at V and 5 bases at J, with 19 bases between the two ends. In germline, CDR1 is SNHLY, CDR2 FYNNEI. The CDR3 nucleotides are TGTGCCAGCAGCCGAAATCGCGGGTTGGCGAATGAAAAACTGTTTTTT. Its protein is CASSRNRGLANEKLFF.

This rearrangement joins TRBV19 to TRBJ2-7; TRBD2 agrees at 9 bases. In germline, CDR1 is LNHDA, CDR2 SQIVND (reference sequence). The V gene end was trimmed by 7 bases and the J gene end by 4 bases; junction bases not matched to a gene: 8. The CDR3 has 14 amino acids. The CDR3 loop reads CASKQAGGRYEQYF. CDR3 DNA: TGTGCCAGTAAACAAGCGGGAGGACGGTACGAGCAGTACTTC.

This clonotype appeared a few times. V and J are TRBV12-3 or TRBV12-4 and TRBJ1-2; D gene ambiguous. This CDR3 region has 11 residues. V was pared by 7 bases and J by 1 base, with 4 bases between. Here the CDR3 reads CASINNYGYTF. The CDR3 nucleotides are TGTGCCAGCATTAATAACTATGGCTACACCTTC.